The 16 T cell receptor beta chains given below trace back to one sample, sequenced in a study of cytotoxic CD8 clonotypes in ibrutinib-treated CLL. Sequencing was performed with immunoSEQ multiplex PCR; in TCRdb, only in-frame clones are kept and a portion is missing. The data hold around 330,000 clones, with about 64% observed a single time. Sample: PBMCs, taken after 36 months of ibrutinib treatment. The receptors shown here come from a human donor with chronic lymphocytic leukemia.

The chain is built from TRBV13 and TRBJ1-1; 8 bases map to TRBD1. The CDR3 covers 15 residues. CDR1 and CDR2 (germline): PRHDT, FYEKMQ (reference sequence). V dropped 4 bases and J dropped 1; count of bases not matched to a gene: 5. CDR3 bases: TGTGCCAGCAGCTCGACCGACAGGGGGAACACTGAAGCTTTCTTT. It yields the protein CASSSTDRGNTEAFF.

The chain uses TRBV4-1 and TRBJ2-7; D is possibly TRBD2 (6 bases). This CDR3 has 14 amino acids. Germline values: CDR1 MGHRA, CDR2 YSYEKL. V lost 1 base to trimming and J lost 3 bases, with 10 bases between them. In nucleotides, the CDR3 is TGCGCCAGCAGCCAAGCCGCGGGGAGCTACGAGCAGTACTTC. Its protein is CASSQAAGSYEQYF.

The chain recombines TRBV7-9 with TRBJ1-4, with 7 bases matching TRBD1. The V and J ends lost 5 bases and 7 bases, in that order; junction bases with no gene match: 13. Germline V gene data show CDR1 as SEHNR and CDR2 as FQNEAQ (reference sequence). The CDR3 covers 16 residues. The CDR3 region has the DNA TGTGCCAGCAGCCCCGACTTACAGGGGAGGGGTGAAAAACTGTTTTTT. It is translated as CASSPDLQGRGEKLFF. The variable domain in full, completed from reference TRBV7-9 and TRBJ1-4, reads DTGVSQNPRHKITKRGQNVTFRCDPISEHNRLYWYRQTLGQGPEFLTYFQNEAQLEKSRLLSDRFSAERPKGSFSTLEIQRTEQGDSAMYLCASSPDLQGRGEKLFFGSGTQLSVL.

V usage is TRBV15 and J usage is TRBJ2-7, with D perhaps matching TRBD1 or TRBD2 (7 bases each). The germline CDR1 and CDR2 sequences are LNHNV and YYDKDF (reference sequence). V was cut by 4 bases and J by 2 bases, with 18 bases left in between. The length of the CDR3 is 16 residues. CDR3 loop: CATSTSYRGGTYEQYF. CDR3 nucleotide sequence: TGTGCCACCAGCACAAGTTACAGGGGAGGGACCTACGAGCAGTACTTC.

The genes are TRBV6-5 and TRBJ2-1, with 8 positions matching TRBD2. The CDR3 is 14 residues long. Germline CDR1 and CDR2: MNHEY and SVGAGI. J gave up 3 bases and V 6 bases, and 4 bases lay outside the gene matches. The CDR3 coding sequence is TGTGCCAGCAGCGGGACTAGGAACTACAATGAGCAGTTCTTC. Translated, it gives CASSGTRNYNEQFF.

The rearrangement links TRBV5-1 to TRBJ2-7, with 9 positions matching TRBD1. CDR1 and CDR2 (germline): SGHRS, YFSETQ. Losses at the gene ends were 3 bases for V and 6 bases for J; bases not matched to a gene: 7. The length of the CDR3 is 14 residues. CDR3 sequence reads: CASSWGQGRAEQYF. The CDR3 region has the DNA TGCGCCAGCAGCTGGGGACAGGGTAGGGCCGAGCAGTACTTC.

This clone was observed a handful of times. The rearrangement uses TRBV4-3 and TRBJ2-7; TRBD2 matches 10 bases. CDR3 length: 15 amino acids. Unmatched junction bases numbered 6, after V lost 0 bases and J lost 7 bases. The germline V gene has CDR1 LGHNA and CDR2 YSLEER. In DNA form, the CDR3 reads TGCGCCAGCAGCCAAGAAGCGGGAGGGCCGGGGGAGCAGTACTTC. Its translation: CASSQEAGGPGEQYF.

The rearrangement uses TRBV2 and TRBJ2-5, with TRBD1 matching 8 bases. The J segment lost 5 bases and the V segment lost 5 bases, leaving 10 bases of the junction unmatched. CDR3 length equals 15 residues. CDR1 is SNHLY, CDR2 FYNNEI, per germline. CDR3 loop: CASSSGQGGQETQYF. The CDR3 DNA is TGTGCCAGCAGTAGCGGACAGGGAGGTCAGGAGACCCAGTACTTC.

J is TRBJ2-7 and V is TRBV29-1; D might be TRBD1 (6 bases). This CDR3 has 15 residues. The ends were cut back, 4 bases at V and 2 bases at J, with 18 bases in the middle. Germline CDR1 SQVTM, CDR2 ANQGSEA. CDR3 nucleotide sequence: TGCAGCGTTGGGTATCCGGACAGACCAACCTACGAGCAGTACTTC. Translation: CSVGYPDRPTYEQYF.

The chain uses TRBV18 and TRBJ2-7; the D gene is possibly TRBD2 (6 bases). The CDR3 has 12 residues. Germline V gives CDR1 KGHSH, CDR2 LQKENI. V was pared by 6 bases and J by 7 bases, with 13 bases between. The CDR3 region has the DNA TGTGCCAGCTCCTTAACCGCGGGGGAGCAGTACTTC. The encoded protein is CASSLTAGEQYF.

The chain joins TRBV7-9 to TRBJ2-3; D is unresolved. Germline V gene sequence: CDR1 SEHNR, CDR2 FQNEAQ (reference sequence). The germline V and J ends were trimmed by 2 bases and 5 bases, with 8 bases remaining between them. This CDR3 region has 13 residues. CDR3 protein: CASSLYGEDTQYF. CDR3 coding DNA: TGTGCCAGCAGCTTATATGGGGAAGATACGCAGTATTTT.

The J gene is TRBJ2-3, the V gene TRBV2, with D unclear. The germline CDR1 and CDR2 sequences are SNHLY and FYNNEI. The CDR3 contains 14 residues. Trimming cost V 3 bases and J 2 bases, with 9 bases left between them. The CDR3 sequence: CASSEETVTDTQYF. The CDR3 nucleotides read TGTGCCAGCAGTGAGGAAACGGTCACAGATACGCAGTATTTT.

The chain employs TRBV4-1 and TRBJ1-6; D perhaps matches TRBD1 (5 bases). The germline V gene has CDR1 MGHRA and CDR2 YSYEKL. V was trimmed by 0 bases and J by 0 bases, leaving 12 bases between them. This CDR3 is built from 18 residues. CDR3 DNA: TGCGCCAGCAGCCAAGATGGGGCAGGGAGCTCCTATAATTCACCCCTCCACTTT. Translated, it gives CASSQDGAGSSYNSPLHF.

This clone was picked up one time. The chain uses TRBV19 and TRBJ2-7; the match to TRBD1 covers 8 bases. The length of the CDR3 is 18 residues. The germline CDR1 and CDR2 sequences are LNHDA and SQIVND (reference sequence). V dropped 2 bases and J dropped 3; count of bases not matched to a gene: 15. In DNA, the CDR3 is TGTGCCAGTAGTATACGGATAGGTAGACAGGGGTTCTTCTACGAGCAGTACTTC. Translating it yields CASSIRIGRQGFFYEQYF. The full variable domain, completed using reference TRBV19 and TRBJ2-7, is DGGITQSPKYLFRKEGQNVTLSCEQNLNHDAMYWYRQDPGQGLRLIYYSQIVNDFQKGDIAEGYSVSREKKESFPLTVTSAQKNPTAFYLCASSIRIGRQGFFYEQYFGPGTRLTVT.

The chain links TRBV19 to TRBJ2-7; D perhaps matches TRBD2 (5 bases). This CDR3 region has 14 residues. V shed 3 bases and J shed 5 bases, with 14 bases lying between them. Germline-derived CDR1 and CDR2 are LNHDA and SQIVND (reference sequence). CDR3 sequence reads: CASSIGVGMDEQYF. The CDR3 nucleotides read TGTGCCAGTAGTATCGGGGTTGGGATGGACGAGCAGTACTTC.

In the case of this clone: Compared with germline, one end of the junction differs, possibly owing to a read error. V is TRBV28 and J is TRBJ2-3; TRBD1 aligns across 10 bases. Per the germline V gene, CDR1 is MDHEN and CDR2 is SYDVKM. CDR3 length: 13 residues. The CDR3: CASSFPDRGRPSF. For the CDR3, the DNA is TGTGCCAGCAGTTTCCCCGACAGGGGGCGCCCCTCCTTT.